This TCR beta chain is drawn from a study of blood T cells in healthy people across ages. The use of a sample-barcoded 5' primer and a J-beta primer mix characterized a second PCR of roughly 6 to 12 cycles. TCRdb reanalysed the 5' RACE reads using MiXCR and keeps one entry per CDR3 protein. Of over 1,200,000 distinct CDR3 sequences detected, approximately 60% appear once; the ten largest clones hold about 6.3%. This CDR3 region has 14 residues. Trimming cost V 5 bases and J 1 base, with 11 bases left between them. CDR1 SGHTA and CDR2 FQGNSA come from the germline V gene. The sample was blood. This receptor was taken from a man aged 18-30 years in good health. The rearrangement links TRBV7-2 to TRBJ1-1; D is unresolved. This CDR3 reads CASSKTGPNTEAFF. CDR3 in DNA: TGTGCCAGCAGCAAGACGGGTCCGAACACTGAAGCTTTCTTT.